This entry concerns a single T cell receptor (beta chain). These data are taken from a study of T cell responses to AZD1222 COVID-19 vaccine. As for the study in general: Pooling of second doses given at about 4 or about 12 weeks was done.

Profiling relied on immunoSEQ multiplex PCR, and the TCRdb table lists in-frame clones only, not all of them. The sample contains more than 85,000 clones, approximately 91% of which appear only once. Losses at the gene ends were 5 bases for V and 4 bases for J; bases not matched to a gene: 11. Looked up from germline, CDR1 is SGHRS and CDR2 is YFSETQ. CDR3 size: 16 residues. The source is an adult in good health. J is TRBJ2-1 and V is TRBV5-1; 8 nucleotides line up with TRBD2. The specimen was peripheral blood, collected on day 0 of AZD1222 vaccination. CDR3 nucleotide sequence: TGCGCCAGCAGTTACCGTACTAGCGGCACATACAATGAGCAGTTCTTC. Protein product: CASSYRTSGTYNEQFF.